This entry describes one T cell receptor beta chain. The sample originates from a study of CD8 T cells in Susac syndrome. Reverse transcription used about 0.5 to 1 ug RNA and random hexamers. One entry per CDR3 protein results from TCRdb running MiXCR on the immunoSEQ multiplex PCR reads. The sample records 250,000 to 350,000 distinct CDR3 sequences, roughly 81% being singletons. The length of the CDR3 is 14 residues. J lost 3 bases, V lost 5 bases, and 2 bases had no gene match. Germline-derived CDR1 and CDR2 are SGHAT and FQDESV (reference sequence). Sequencing used CD8+ T cells from PBMCs. The origin of this receptor is a human donor with multiple sclerosis. J is TRBJ2-5 and V is TRBV11-1; 11 bases map to TRBD2. CDR3 sequence (DNA): TGTGCCAGCAGCCAACTAGCGGGGGAAGAGACCCAGTACTTC. Translating it yields CASSQLAGEETQYF.